Listed here are 22 T cell receptor beta chains from one sample, sequenced in a study of cytomegalovirus exposure and HLA in healthy donors (TCRdb year 2017). Library prep was done by the immunoSEQ multiplex PCR assay. The multiplex PCR relied on a mix of 60 forward primers for TCR Vbeta segments and 13 reverse primers for TCR Jbeta segments. The clones in this table, taken by TCRdb from immuneACCESS, are in-frame only. Not every clone is retained; where verified, under half of the shortfall comes from an unresolved V gene, and the cause of the rest is unknown. Counted in this sample were some 140,000 clones; roughly 79% of them appeared once. Approximately 1.1% of the sample lies in the top ten. What was sequenced was PBMCs. The receptors here all came from a male donor in good health and CMV-seronegative.

The rearrangement joins TRBV30 to TRBJ1-3, with D unclear. The CDR3 spans 13 residues. V was pared by 0 bases and J by 2 bases, with 5 bases between. From germline, CDR1 is GTSNPN and CDR2 SVGIG (reference sequence). The CDR3 is CAWSVWPGNTIYF. CDR3 nucleotide sequence: TGTGCCTGGAGTGTATGGCCTGGAAACACCATATATTTT.

This chain uses TRBV5-6 with TRBJ2-1; 10 bases line up with TRBD1. The CDR3 has 16 residues. V shed 7 bases and J 10 bases; nucleotides not matched to a gene: 17. Germline CDR1 reads SGHDT; CDR2 reads YYEEEE. In DNA, the CDR3 is TGTGCCAGCGGCTCATCCGGGACAGGGGAGTGGTTAGAGCAGTTCTTC. Translating gives CASGSSGTGEWLEQFF. Full variable domain (remainder filled in from reference TRBV5-6 and TRBJ2-1): DAGVTQSPTHLIKTRGQQVTLRCSPKSGHDTVSWYQQALGQGPQFIFQYYEEEERQRGNFPDRFSGHQFPNYSSELNVNALLLGDSALYLCASGSSGTGEWLEQFFGPGTRLTVL.

On this clone itself: A much more abundant neighbour one base away suggests this may be a read error. This chain links TRBV7-2 with TRBJ1-1, with 7 bases matching TRBD1. V shed 4 bases and J 5 bases; nucleotides not matched to a gene: 4. The CDR3 spans 13 residues. Germline-derived CDR1 and CDR2 are SGHTA and FQGNSA. The CDR3 nucleotides are TGTGCCAGCAGCTCGGGACAGAAGACTGAAGCTTTCTTT. Protein sequence: CASSSGQKTEAFF. Based on the CDR3 plus reference TRBV7-2 and TRBJ1-1, the full variable domain is GAGVSQSPSNKVTEKGKDVELRCDPISGHTALYWYRQSLGQGLEFLIYFQGNSAPDKSGLPSDRFSAERTGGSVSTLTIQRTQQEDSAVYLCASSSGQKTEAFFGQGTRLTVV.

This rearrangement joins TRBV12-5 to TRBJ1-6; 11 positions match TRBD1. Germline CDR1 reads LGHNT; CDR2 reads FRNRAP. After removal of 6 bases from V and 10 bases from J, the junction contained 5 bases not matched to a gene. This CDR3 comprises 14 residues. The CDR3 DNA is TGTGCTAGTGGGACCGGGACAGGGGGATCACCCCTCCACTTT. Translating it yields CASGTGTGGSPLHF.

Only a few counts were recorded for this clone. J is TRBJ1-2 and V is TRBV2; D is uncertain. The V end was cut by 5 bases, the J end by 7 bases, with 14 bases between. This CDR3 contains 13 residues. CDR1 is SNHLY, CDR2 FYNNEI, per germline. The DNA of the CDR3 is TGTGCCAGCAGTCTCGGCGGAGGGCGTGGCTACACCTTC. Amino acids: CASSLGGGRGYTF.

The V and J genes are TRBV2 and TRBJ2-1, with 11 positions matching TRBD1. The V segment lost 3 bases and the J segment 9 bases; nucleotides outside the gene matches: 4. This CDR3 region has 14 residues. The germline gives CDR1 SNHLY, CDR2 FYNNEI. The CDR3 sequence: CASSEGQGEAEQFF. CDR3 DNA: TGTGCCAGCAGTGAGGGACAGGGGGAGGCTGAGCAGTTCTTC.

DNA of the CDR3: TGTGCCAGCAGCACAAACCGGGACAGTCACAATGAGCAGTTCTTC. Its translation is CASSTNRDSHNEQFF. The chain combines TRBV7-9 with TRBJ2-1; 7 bases align to TRBD1. CDR1 is SEHNR and CDR2 is FQNEAQ in the germline V gene (reference sequence). Unmatched junction bases numbered 9, after V lost 5 bases and J lost 5 bases. The CDR3 is 15 residues long.

The chain couples TRBV9 to TRBJ2-3; D remains ambiguous. CDR3 length: 11 amino acids. Germline CDR1 SGDLS, CDR2 YYNGEE. With 3 bases removed from V and 9 bases from J, the gap between germline ends came to 8 bases. CDR3 sequence: CASSALGTQYF. CDR3 coding DNA: TGTGCCAGCAGCGCCCTGGGCACGCAGTATTTT.

The chain carries TRBV18 and TRBJ2-5, with 7 bases lining up with TRBD1. Trimming removed 5 bases from V and 4 bases from J; junction bases left unmatched: 7. CDR3 length: 14 amino acids. The V gene's germline CDR1 is KGHSH and CDR2 LQKENI. The CDR3 spells CASSTTGVGETQYF. CDR3 in DNA: TGTGCCAGCTCAACTACAGGGGTTGGAGAGACCCAGTACTTC.

The chain couples TRBV6-5 to TRBJ1-6; TRBD1 agrees at 7 bases. The CDR3 has 14 residues. With V trimmed by 6 bases and J by 8 bases, 7 bases remained unmatched. CDR1 is MNHEY and CDR2 is SVGAGI in the germline V gene. In DNA form, the CDR3 reads TGTGCCAGCAGCCCCACAGGGGTTGATTCACCCCTCCACTTT. As protein: CASSPTGVDSPLHF.

The rearrangement links TRBV19 to TRBJ1-1; 10 nucleotides line up with TRBD1. The CDR3 extends over 14 amino acids. The germline CDR1 and CDR2 sequences are LNHDA and SQIVND (reference sequence). J was trimmed by 5 bases and V by 5 bases; bases with no gene match: 5. The CDR3: CASSGGTGETEAFF. The CDR3 nucleotides are TGTGCCAGTAGTGGGGGGACAGGGGAAACTGAAGCTTTCTTT.

The rearrangement joins TRBV9 to TRBJ2-2; 10 nucleotides agree with TRBD1. CDR1 is SGDLS and CDR2 is YYNGEE in the germline V gene. The CDR3 consists of 15 residues. With 4 bases clipped from V and 7 bases from J, the junction kept 7 bases outside the gene matches. The CDR3 DNA reads as TGTGCCAGCAGCCCGGGGACAGGGGAGGGCGGGGAGCTGTTTTTT. Translating it yields CASSPGTGEGGELFF.

J is TRBJ1-5 and V is TRBV7-8, with D uncertain. Looked up from germline, CDR1 is SGHVS and CDR2 is FQNEAQ. The CDR3 has 15 amino acids. V lost 5 bases and J 1 base, leaving 12 bases between the germline ends. The CDR3 DNA reads as TGTGCCAGCAGCGTCATGGGAGGGAGCAATCAGCCCCAGCATTTT. It is translated as CASSVMGGSNQPQHF.

V gene TRBV20-1 combines with J gene TRBJ2-7; D may be TRBD1 (5 bases). CDR3 size: 11 residues. V lost 5 bases and J lost 5, with 10 bases in between. Germline CDR1 reads DFQATT; CDR2 reads SNEGSKA (reference sequence). The CDR3 DNA reads TGCAGTGCTCCGGACAAGGACGAGCAGTACTTC. Translation: CSAPDKDEQYF.

The chain couples TRBV5-4 to TRBJ2-5; possibly TRBD2 for D (6 bases). The J call may be mistaken, given a closer DNA end match to TRBJ2-7. CDR3 size: 13 residues. Germline lookup yields CDR1 SGHNT and CDR2 YYREEE (reference sequence). CDR3 sequence (DNA): TGTGCCAGCAGCTATTACGGGGGAACCGAGCAGTACTTC. As protein: CASSYYGGTEQYF.

Worth noting for this clone: Other DNA sequences in this sample translate to the same CDR3. The chain joins TRBV2 to TRBJ2-5; TRBD2 might be the D (5 bases). The CDR3 totals 12 residues. CDR1 and CDR2 (germline): SNHLY, FYNNEI. Between the trimmed V and J ends, which lost 2 bases and 5 bases, there was a span of 6 bases. The CDR3 DNA follows: TGTGCCAGCAGTGAACGGAGGGAGACCCAGTACTTC. This encodes CASSERRETQYF.

This chain joins TRBV4-3 and TRBJ2-1, with a tentative D call TRBD2 (5 bases). This CDR3 spans 15 amino acids. The germline CDR1 and CDR2 sequences are LGHNA and YSLEER. V was cut by 0 bases and J by 7 bases, with 13 bases left in between. The CDR3 bases are TGCGCCAGCAGCCAAGATCCGAACGGGAAGAATGAGCAGTTCTTC. Encoded protein: CASSQDPNGKNEQFF.

The chain is built from TRBV9 and TRBJ2-3; weak D call: TRBD2 (6 bases). V lost 0 bases and J 1 base, leaving 9 bases between the germline ends. This CDR3 spans 15 amino acids. Germline lookup yields CDR1 SGDLS and CDR2 YYNGEE. The CDR3: CASSVGREGTDTQYF. CDR3 sequence (DNA): TGTGCCAGCAGCGTAGGGAGGGAGGGCACAGATACGCAGTATTTT.

The genes are TRBV5-1 and TRBJ2-7; TRBD2 aligns across 9 bases. This CDR3 region has 14 residues. From germline, CDR1 is SGHRS and CDR2 YFSETQ. V dropped 0 bases and J dropped 5; count of bases not matched to a gene: 3. This CDR3 is CASSLALAGNEQYF. CDR3 nucleotides: TGCGCCAGCAGCTTGGCACTAGCGGGCAACGAGCAGTACTTC.

The V call is TRBV7-2, the J call TRBJ1-1; no clear D gene. Germline CDR1 is SGHTA and CDR2 is FQGNSA. This CDR3 has 14 residues. The germline V and J ends were trimmed by 4 bases and 1 base, with 10 bases remaining between them. The CDR3 nucleotides read TGTGCCAGCAGCTCCGAGACGGGGAACACTGAAGCTTTCTTT. Its protein product is CASSSETGNTEAFF.

The gene calls are TRBV5-4 and TRBJ1-1; a weak D match, TRBD1 (6 bases). The CDR3 consists of 13 residues. V was clipped by 2 bases and J by 7 bases, with 12 bases between them. Germline assignment: CDR1 SGHNT and CDR2 YYREEE (reference sequence). CDR3 nucleotides: TGTGCCAGCAGCTTACAGGGCCGGTTTGAAGCTTTCTTT. It codes for CASSLQGRFEAFF.

The chain couples TRBV29-1 to TRBJ1-2; D may be TRBD1 (5 bases). The CDR3 has 13 residues. V was cut by 4 bases and J by 4 bases, with 13 bases left in between. Germline CDR1 reads SQVTM; CDR2 reads ANQGSEA. The CDR3 sequence: CSVGQSLGYGYTF. The CDR3 DNA is TGCAGCGTTGGACAGAGCCTTGGCTATGGCTACACCTTC.